The rows below give T cell receptor beta chains drawn from one sample of a study of blood T cells in healthy people across ages. TCRdb re-derived calls from the 5' RACE reads in MiXCR, one entry per CDR3 protein. Of just under 750,000 distinct CDR3 sequences in the sample, approximately 21% were seen once. The sequenced material came from blood. Receptors were obtained from a man between 65 and 85 years old in good health. The CDR3 runs from the conserved cysteine through the conserved F or W.

j_call v_call cdr3_aa
TRBJ1-2 TRBV20-1 CSAVGTSNYGYTF
TRBJ1-2 TRBV6-5 CASSSPGRSSYTF
TRBJ2-7 TRBV20-1 CSARAVAGSYEQYF
TRBJ2-1 TRBV28 CASSLGAGGPYNEQFF
TRBJ1-4 TRBV4-1 CASSQDVRGAEKLFF
TRBJ1-1 TRBV6-2/TRBV6-3 CASRPTTGWENTEAFF
TRBJ1-4 TRBV6-5 CASSYATINEKLFF
TRBJ1-5 TRBV10-3 CAISETGPQGGNQPQHF
TRBJ1-2 TRBV6-5 CASGSLRGGYTF
TRBJ1-2 TRBV3-1 CASSQTIQGFETF
TRBJ1-6 TRBV7-9 CASSLRQGGNNSPLHF
TRBJ1-2 TRBV4-3 CASSRDQGARYGYTF
TRBJ2-5 TRBV29-1 CSARGQFQETQYF
TRBJ2-1 TRBV5-1 CACSLTSGNYNEQFF
TRBJ2-5 TRBV12-3/TRBV12-4 CVSSAPGTSGGVRETQYF
TRBJ2-4 TRBV11-2 CASSSDGLAKNIQYF
TRBJ2-1 TRBV24-1 CATSQTNNEQFF
TRBJ1-1 TRBV9 CAARGRAPGGTEAFF
TRBJ1-5 TRBV28 CASGIRVLGNQPQHF
TRBJ1-4 TRBV5-1 CASSRSPGQQLFF
TRBJ2-7 TRBV29-1 CSVDGGGKEQYF
. TRBV5-1 CASSFISGRVGEQFF
TRBJ2-3 TRBV7-9 CASSFAFALAGASTDTQYF
TRBJ2-3 TRBV20-1 CSARDDGRPTDTQYF
TRBJ1-4 TRBV25-1 CASSVKWAGTGINEKLFF
TRBJ1-2 TRBV18 CASSPKGAYGYTF
TRBJ2-5 TRBV12-3/TRBV12-4 CASSLALGEQYF
TRBJ2-1 TRBV28 CASSTSFAGGPYNEQFF
TRBJ2-3 TRBV28 CASSLKARGSDTQYF
TRBJ2-3 TRBV5-1 CASTPQLPTDTQYF
TRBJ2-1 TRBV2 CASSWDSGSYNEQFF
TRBJ1-4 TRBV9 CASSVQPTNEKLFF
TRBJ2-3 TRBV28 CASNLLDTQYF
. TRBV12-3/TRBV12-4 CASRTSGRRDEQFF
. TRBV12-3/TRBV12-4 CASSRAHGSGQYF
TRBJ1-1 TRBV28 CASSSIRGRGNTEAFF
TRBJ2-1 TRBV12-3/TRBV12-4 CASSPGTVEQFF
TRBJ1-4 TRBV27 CASGPSGGKLFF
TRBJ1-1 TRBV5-1 CASSCPDIGTEAFF
TRBJ1-1 TRBV5-1 CASSPLGHRDTEAFF
TRBJ2-3 TRBV11-2 CASSYRFTDTQYF
TRBJ1-2 TRBV27 CASSFQMNYGYTF
TRBJ1-1 TRBV19 CASSLAEMNTEAFF
TRBJ2-1 TRBV11-2 CASSLNGRAVDEQFF
. TRBV20-1 CSARVRLADGEQFF
TRBJ2-7 TRBV28 CASSRAGTGNADEQYF
TRBJ2-3 TRBV7-2 CASSFVRAQAHGTDTQYF
TRBJ2-5 TRBV12-3/TRBV12-4 CASSVWYREETQYF
TRBJ1-5 TRBV12-3/TRBV12-4 CASSLGDIRNQPQHF
TRBJ1-1 TRBV6-5 CASSYSGSAFF
TRBJ2-4 TRBV28 CTSSSGDLAKNIQYF
TRBJ2-1 TRBV10-2 CASRSQGEQFF
TRBJ2-3 TRBV5-1 CASSNEPADTQYF